The TCR beta chain under discussion was sequenced for a study of blood T cell repertoires in COVID-19. Some clones are missing from TCRdb's copy, which holds only in-frame ones; the method was immunoSEQ multiplex PCR. The sample lists some 230,000 clones, 80% to 90% occurring once. Categorization into cohorts depended on clinical history that participants reported. Germline values: CDR1 SGHDT, CDR2 YYEEEE. This CDR3 spans 13 amino acids. Trimming shortened V by 3 bases and J by 4 bases, and 10 bases separated the two germline ends. Specimen: PBMCs or T cells enriched from blood (not recorded which). This rearrangement joins TRBV5-6 to TRBJ1-2; weak D call: TRBD1 (5 bases). This clonotype was obtained from a woman aged 18-29 years in a cohort exposed to, infected with or recovered from COVID-19 (not recorded which). The CDR3 DNA reads as TGTGCCAGCAGCTCGGGACTCTTCTATGGCTACACCTTC. Translation: CASSSGLFYGYTF.